The clone carrying this T cell receptor (beta chain) has only a few counts. Its antigen remains unknown. This sample is part of a study of T cells in Graves' hyperthyroidism and ophthalmopathy. Study outcomes and limitations: Ophthalmopathy, which appeared later, was predicted by the model a median roughly 6.4 months before onset.

CDR1 and CDR2 from the germline V gene are KGHSH and LQKENI. V lost 2 bases, J lost 4 bases, and 27 bases lay in between. There are 20 residues in the CDR3. Amplification of TCR beta CDR3 regions was performed using RNA transcripts as template. Initially, a first-round RT-PCR of the TCR CDR3 employed the HTBI primer set. One entry per CDR3 protein results from TCRdb running MiXCR on the multiplex PCR reads. Of about 640,000 distinct CDR3 sequences detected, 14% appear once; the ten largest clones hold around 13%. The TCR was taken from a woman between 45 and 60 years old with Graves' ophthalmopathy. What was sequenced was blood. The chain uses TRBV18 and TRBJ1-5; D remains unclear. The CDR3 nucleotides read TGTGCCAGCTCACCATCCGTCAGGTCGAGGTGGAGTACAGAGAATCAGCCCCAGCATTTT. Translated, it gives CASSPSVRSRWSTENQPQHF.